The T cell receptor (beta chain) under discussion was sequenced for a study of CD8+ T cells in alopecia areata. Looking at the study overall: The study gave treated patients oral tofacitinib at 5 to 10 mg twice daily.

Sequencing used cDNA as its template, made by extracting RNA and reverse transcribing it. The data were produced by immunoSEQ multiplex PCR, yet TCRdb's version contains in-frame clones alone and is incomplete. The top ten hold about a sixth of the sample, which has about 150,000 clones, around half seen once. There are 14 residues in the CDR3. Trimming shortened V by 1 base and J by 1 base, and 8 bases separated the two germline ends. Germline CDR1 is MGHRA and CDR2 is YSYEKL. This sample's treatment: oral pan-JAK inhibitor, 5-10 mg twice daily. Researchers gathered lesional scalp punch biopsies and peripheral blood from patients with alopecia areata. T lymphocytes (CD4+ and CD8+) were sorted from PBMCs.

The source is a human donor with alopecia areata. The sequenced sample was CD8+ T cells sorted from blood, obtained at week 4, from a patient treated with tofacitinib. This chain uses TRBV4-1 with TRBJ2-7; maybe TRBD2 (5 bases). CDR3 bases: TGCGCCAGCAGCCAAGCCGGGGATTCCTACGAGCAGTACTTC. Translation: CASSQAGDSYEQYF.